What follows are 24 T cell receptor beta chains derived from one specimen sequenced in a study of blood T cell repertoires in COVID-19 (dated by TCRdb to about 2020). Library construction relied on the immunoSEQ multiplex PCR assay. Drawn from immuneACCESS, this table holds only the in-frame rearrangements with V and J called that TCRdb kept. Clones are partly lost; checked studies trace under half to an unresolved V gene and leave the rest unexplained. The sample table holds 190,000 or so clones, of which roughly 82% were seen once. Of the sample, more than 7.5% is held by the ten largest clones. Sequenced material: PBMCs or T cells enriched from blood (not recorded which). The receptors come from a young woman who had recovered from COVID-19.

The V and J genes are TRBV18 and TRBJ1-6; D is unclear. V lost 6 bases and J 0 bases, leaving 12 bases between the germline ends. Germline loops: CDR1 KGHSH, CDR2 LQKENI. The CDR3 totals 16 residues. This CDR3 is CASSRGESSYNSPLHF. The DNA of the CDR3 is TGTGCCAGCTCCCGCGGAGAGAGCTCCTATAATTCACCCCTCCACTTT.

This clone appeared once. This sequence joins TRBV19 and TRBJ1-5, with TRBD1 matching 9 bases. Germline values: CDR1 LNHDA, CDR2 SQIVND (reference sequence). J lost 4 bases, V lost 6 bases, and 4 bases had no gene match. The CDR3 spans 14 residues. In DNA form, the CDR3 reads TGTGCCAGTAGGCCGACAGGGGGTAATCAGCCCCAGCATTTT. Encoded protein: CASRPTGGNQPQHF.

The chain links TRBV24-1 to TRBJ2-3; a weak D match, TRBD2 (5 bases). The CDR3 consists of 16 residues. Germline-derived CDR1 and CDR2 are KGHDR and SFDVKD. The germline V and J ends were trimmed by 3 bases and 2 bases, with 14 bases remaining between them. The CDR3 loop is CATSDPTSQDTDTQYF. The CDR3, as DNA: TGTGCCACCAGTGATCCCACTAGTCAAGACACAGATACGCAGTATTTT.

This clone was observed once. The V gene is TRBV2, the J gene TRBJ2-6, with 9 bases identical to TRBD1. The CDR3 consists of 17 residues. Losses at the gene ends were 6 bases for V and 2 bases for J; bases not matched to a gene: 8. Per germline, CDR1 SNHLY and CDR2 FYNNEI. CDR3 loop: CASSDRTGEAGANVLTF. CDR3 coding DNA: TGTGCCAGCAGCGACAGGACAGGGGAAGCTGGGGCCAACGTCCTGACTTTC.

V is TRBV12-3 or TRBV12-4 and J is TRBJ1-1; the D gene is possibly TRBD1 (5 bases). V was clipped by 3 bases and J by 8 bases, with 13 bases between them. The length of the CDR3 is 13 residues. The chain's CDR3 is CASSFRQNREAFF. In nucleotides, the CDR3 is TGTGCCAGCAGTTTTCGCCAGAACAGGGAAGCTTTCTTT.

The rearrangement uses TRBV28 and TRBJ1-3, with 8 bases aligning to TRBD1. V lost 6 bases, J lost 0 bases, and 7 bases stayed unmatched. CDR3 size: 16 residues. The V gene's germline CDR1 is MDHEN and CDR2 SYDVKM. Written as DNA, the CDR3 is TGTGCCAGCAGCGTATACAGGGGGATCTCTGGAAACACCATATATTTT. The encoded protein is CASSVYRGISGNTIYF. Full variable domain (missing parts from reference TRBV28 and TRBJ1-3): DVKVTQSSRYLVKRTGEKVFLECVQDMDHENMFWYRQDPGLGLRLIYFSYDVKMKEKGDIPEGYSVSREKKERFSLILESASTNQTSMYLCASSVYRGISGNTIYFGEGSWLTVV.

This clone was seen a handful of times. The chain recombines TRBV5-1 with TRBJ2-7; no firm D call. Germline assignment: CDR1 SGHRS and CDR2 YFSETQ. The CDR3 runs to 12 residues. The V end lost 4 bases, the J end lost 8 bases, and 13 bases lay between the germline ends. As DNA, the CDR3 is TGCGCCAGCAGCGGTCCTGGAGTTCAGCAGTACTTC. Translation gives CASSGPGVQQYF.

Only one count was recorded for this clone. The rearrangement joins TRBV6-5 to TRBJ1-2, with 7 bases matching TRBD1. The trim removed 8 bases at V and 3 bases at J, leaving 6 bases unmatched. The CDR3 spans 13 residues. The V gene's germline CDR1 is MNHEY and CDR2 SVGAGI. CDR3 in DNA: TGTGCCAGCCAACAGGGGCTGGACTATGGCTACACCTTC. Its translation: CASQQGLDYGYTF.

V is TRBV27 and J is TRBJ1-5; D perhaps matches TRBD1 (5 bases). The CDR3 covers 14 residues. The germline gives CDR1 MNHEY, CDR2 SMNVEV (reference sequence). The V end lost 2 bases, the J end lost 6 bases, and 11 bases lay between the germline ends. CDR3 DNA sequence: TGTGCCAGCAGTTTACAGGGTTTTGGTCAGCCCCAGCATTTT. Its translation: CASSLQGFGQPQHF.

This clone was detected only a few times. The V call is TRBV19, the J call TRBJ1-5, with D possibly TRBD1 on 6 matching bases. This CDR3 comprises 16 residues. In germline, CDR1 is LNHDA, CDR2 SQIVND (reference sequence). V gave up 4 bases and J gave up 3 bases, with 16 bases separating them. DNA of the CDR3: TGTGCCAGTAGTAACCTTCAGGACAGAATCAATCAGCCCCAGCATTTT. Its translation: CASSNLQDRINQPQHF.

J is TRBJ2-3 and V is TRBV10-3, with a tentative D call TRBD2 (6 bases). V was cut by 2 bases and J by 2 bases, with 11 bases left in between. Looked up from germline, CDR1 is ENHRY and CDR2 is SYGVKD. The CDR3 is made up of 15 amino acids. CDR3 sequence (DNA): TGTGCCATCAGTGAGAAGCGGGCCTCCACAGATACGCAGTATTTT. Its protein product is CAISEKRASTDTQYF.

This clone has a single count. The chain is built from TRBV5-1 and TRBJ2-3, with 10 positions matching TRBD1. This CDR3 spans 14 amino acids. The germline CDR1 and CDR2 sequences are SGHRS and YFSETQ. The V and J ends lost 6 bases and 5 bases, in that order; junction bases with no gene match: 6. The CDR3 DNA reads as TGCGCCAGCATGGGTGGGACAGGGGAAGATACGCAGTATTTT. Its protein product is CASMGGTGEDTQYF.

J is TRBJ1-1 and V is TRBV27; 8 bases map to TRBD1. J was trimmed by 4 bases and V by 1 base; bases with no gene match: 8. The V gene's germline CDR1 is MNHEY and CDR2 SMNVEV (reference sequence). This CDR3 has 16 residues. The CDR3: CASSLYGQGGGTEAFF. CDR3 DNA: TGTGCCAGCAGTTTATATGGACAGGGTGGGGGCACTGAAGCTTTCTTT.

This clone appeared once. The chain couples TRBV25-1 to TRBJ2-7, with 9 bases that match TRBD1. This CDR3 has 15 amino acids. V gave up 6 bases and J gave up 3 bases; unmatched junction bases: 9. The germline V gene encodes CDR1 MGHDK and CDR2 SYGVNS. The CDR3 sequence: CASSDLDRGNYEQYF. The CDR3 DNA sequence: TGTGCCAGCAGCGACCTCGACAGGGGGAACTACGAGCAGTACTTC.

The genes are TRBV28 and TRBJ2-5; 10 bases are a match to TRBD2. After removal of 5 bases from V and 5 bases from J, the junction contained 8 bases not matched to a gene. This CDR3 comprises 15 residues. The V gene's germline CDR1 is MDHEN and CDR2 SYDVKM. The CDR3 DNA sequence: TGTGCCAGCAGTCACAGGGCAGCGGGAGGGGAGACCCAGTACTTC. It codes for CASSHRAAGGETQYF.

The CDR3 protein is CASGPEDISGNTIYF. The CDR3 DNA sequence: TGTGCTAGTGGCCCTGAAGACATCTCTGGAAACACCATATATTTT. The chain links TRBV12-5 to TRBJ1-3; the D is unclear. Per the germline V gene, CDR1 is LGHNT and CDR2 is FRNRAP. CDR3 length: 15 amino acids. Trimming removed 6 bases at V and 0 bases at J, with 12 bases between.

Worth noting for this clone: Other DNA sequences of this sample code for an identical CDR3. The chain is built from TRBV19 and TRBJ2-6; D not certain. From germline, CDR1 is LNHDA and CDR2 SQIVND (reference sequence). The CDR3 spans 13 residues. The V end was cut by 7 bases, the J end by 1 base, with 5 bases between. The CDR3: CASTVSGANVLTF. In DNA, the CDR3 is TGTGCCAGTACAGTTTCTGGGGCCAACGTCCTGACTTTC.

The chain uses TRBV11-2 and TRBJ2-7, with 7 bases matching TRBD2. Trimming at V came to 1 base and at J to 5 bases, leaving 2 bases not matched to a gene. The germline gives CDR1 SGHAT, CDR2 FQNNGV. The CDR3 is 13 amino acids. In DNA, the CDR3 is TGTGCCAGCAGCTTAGGGGGAGGGAACGAGCAGTACTTC. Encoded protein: CASSLGGGNEQYF.

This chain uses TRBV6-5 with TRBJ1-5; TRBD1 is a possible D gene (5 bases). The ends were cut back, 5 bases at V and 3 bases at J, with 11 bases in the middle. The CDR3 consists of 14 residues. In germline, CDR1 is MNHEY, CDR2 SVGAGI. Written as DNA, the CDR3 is TGTGCCAGCAGTCCCGACAGCAACAATCAGCCCCAGCATTTT. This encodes CASSPDSNNQPQHF.

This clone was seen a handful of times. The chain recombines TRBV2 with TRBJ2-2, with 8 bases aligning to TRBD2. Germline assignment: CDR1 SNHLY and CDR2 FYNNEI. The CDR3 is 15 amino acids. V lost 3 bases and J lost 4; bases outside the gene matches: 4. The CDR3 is CASSDNGRATGELFF. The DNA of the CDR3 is TGTGCCAGCAGTGATAACGGGAGGGCCACCGGGGAGCTGTTTTTT.

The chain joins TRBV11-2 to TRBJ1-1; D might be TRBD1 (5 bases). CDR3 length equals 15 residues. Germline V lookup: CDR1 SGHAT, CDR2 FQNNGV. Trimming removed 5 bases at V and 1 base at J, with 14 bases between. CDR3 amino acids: CASSPWGGTNTEAFF. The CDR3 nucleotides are TGTGCCAGCAGCCCCTGGGGGGGGACGAACACTGAAGCTTTCTTT.

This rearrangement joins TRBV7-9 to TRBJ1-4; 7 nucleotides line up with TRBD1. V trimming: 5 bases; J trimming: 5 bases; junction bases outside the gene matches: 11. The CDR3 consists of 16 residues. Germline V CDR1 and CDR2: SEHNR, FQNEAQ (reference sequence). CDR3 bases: TGTGCCAGCAGCCCGGGAGGGACAGAAGACAATGAAAAACTGTTTTTT. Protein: CASSPGGTEDNEKLFF.

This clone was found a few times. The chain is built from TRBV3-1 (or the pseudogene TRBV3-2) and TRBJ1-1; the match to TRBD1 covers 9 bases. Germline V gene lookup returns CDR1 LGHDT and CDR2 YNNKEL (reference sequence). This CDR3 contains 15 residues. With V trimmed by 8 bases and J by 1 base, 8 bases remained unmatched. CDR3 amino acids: CASGRTGVANTEAFF. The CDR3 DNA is TGTGCCAGCGGGAGGACAGGGGTTGCGAACACTGAAGCTTTCTTT.

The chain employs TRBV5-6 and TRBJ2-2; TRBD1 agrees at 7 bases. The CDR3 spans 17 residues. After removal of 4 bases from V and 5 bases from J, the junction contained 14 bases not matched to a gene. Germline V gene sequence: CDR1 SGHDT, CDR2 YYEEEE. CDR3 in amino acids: CASSPTARDRWTGELFF. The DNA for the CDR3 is TGTGCCAGCAGCCCGACAGCGAGGGACAGATGGACCGGGGAGCTGTTTTTT.